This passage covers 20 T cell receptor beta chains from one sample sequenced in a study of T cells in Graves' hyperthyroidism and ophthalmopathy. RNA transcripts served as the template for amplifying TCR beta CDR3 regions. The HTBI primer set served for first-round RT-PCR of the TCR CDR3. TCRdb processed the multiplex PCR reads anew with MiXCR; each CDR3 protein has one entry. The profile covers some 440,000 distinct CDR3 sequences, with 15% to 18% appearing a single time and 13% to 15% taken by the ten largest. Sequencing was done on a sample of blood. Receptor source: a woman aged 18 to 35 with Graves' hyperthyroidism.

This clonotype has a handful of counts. The CDR3 DNA reads TGCGCCAGCAGCCAAAGGGTCACTAGCGATGGAGATACGCAGTATTTT. Amino acids: CASSQRVTSDGDTQYF. The chain links TRBV4-1 to TRBJ2-3; 7 nucleotides match TRBD2. CDR1 MGHRA and CDR2 YSYEKL come from the germline V gene. V lost 2 bases to trimming and J lost 5 bases; unmatched junction nucleotides: 10. The CDR3 contains 16 residues.

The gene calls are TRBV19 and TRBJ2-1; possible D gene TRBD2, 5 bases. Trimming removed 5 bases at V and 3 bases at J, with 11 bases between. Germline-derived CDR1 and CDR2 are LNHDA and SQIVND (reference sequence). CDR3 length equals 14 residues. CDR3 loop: CASSPRTGYNEQFF. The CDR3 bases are TGTGCCAGTAGTCCAAGGACTGGCTACAATGAGCAGTTCTTC.

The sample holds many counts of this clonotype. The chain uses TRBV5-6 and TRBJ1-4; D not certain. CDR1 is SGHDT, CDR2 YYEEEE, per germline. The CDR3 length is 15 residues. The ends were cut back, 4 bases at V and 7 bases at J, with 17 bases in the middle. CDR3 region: CASSADEGVVEKLFF. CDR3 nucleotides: TGTGCCAGCAGCGCGGACGAGGGAGTCGTTGAAAAACTGTTTTTT. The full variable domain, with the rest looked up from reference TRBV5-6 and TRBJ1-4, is DAGVTQSPTHLIKTRGQQVTLRCSPKSGHDTVSWYQQALGQGPQFIFQYYEEEERQRGNFPDRFSGHQFPNYSSELNVNALLLGDSALYLCASSADEGVVEKLFFGSGTQLSVL.

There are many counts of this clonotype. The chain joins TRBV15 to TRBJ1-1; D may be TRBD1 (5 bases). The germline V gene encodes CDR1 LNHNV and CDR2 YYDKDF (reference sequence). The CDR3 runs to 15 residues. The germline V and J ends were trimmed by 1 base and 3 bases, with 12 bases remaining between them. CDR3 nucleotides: TGTGCCACCAGCAGAGGATCAGGGAGGGACACTGAAGCTTTCTTT. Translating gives CATSRGSGRDTEAFF.

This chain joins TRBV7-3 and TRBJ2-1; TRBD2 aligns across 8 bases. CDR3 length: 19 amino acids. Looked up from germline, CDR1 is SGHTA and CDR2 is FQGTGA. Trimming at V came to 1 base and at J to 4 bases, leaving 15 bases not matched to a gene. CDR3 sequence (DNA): TGTGCCAGCAGCTTAAAAGGAGGCGGGGGGACAAACTTTTACAATGAGCAGTTCTTC. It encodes CASSLKGGGGTNFYNEQFF.

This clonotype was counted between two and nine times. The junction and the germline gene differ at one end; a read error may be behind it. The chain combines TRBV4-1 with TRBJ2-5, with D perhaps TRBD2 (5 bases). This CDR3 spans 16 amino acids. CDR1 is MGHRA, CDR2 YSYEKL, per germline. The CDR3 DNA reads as TGCGCCAGCAGCCAAGTTCTCCTGATAAAGGAGGTCCCCCCCCACTTC. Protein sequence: CASSQVLLIKEVPPHF.

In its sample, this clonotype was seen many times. The CDR3 loop is CATSDPRGGGSNQPQHF. The DNA for the CDR3 is TGTGCCACCAGTGACCCCCGTGGGGGAGGTAGCAATCAGCCCCAGCATTTT. This chain joins TRBV24-1 and TRBJ1-5; D possibly corresponds to TRBD1 (5 bases). Germline assignment: CDR1 KGHDR and CDR2 SFDVKD. The ends were cut back, 4 bases at V and 0 bases at J, with 15 bases in the middle. The CDR3 length is 17 residues.

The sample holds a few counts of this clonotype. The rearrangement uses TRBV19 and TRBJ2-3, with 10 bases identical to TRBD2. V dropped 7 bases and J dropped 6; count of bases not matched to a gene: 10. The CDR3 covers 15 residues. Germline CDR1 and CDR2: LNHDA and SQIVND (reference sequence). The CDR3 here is CASNKLRGLADTQYF. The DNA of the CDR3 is TGTGCCAGTAACAAACTGAGGGGACTAGCGGATACGCAGTATTTT.

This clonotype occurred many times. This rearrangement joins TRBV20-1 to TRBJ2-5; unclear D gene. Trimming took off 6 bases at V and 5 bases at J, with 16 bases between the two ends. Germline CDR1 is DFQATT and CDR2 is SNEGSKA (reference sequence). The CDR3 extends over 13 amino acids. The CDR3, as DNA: TGCAGTGCCCGGAAGGAAGCGTCGGAGACCCAGTACTTC. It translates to CSARKEASETQYF.

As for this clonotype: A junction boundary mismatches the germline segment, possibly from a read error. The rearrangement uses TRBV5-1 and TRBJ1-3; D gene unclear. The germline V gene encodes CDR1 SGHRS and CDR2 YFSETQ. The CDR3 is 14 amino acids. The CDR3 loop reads CASSRGLSGNTIYF. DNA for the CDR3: TGTGCCAGCAGCCGAGGACTCTCTGGAAACACCATATATTTT.

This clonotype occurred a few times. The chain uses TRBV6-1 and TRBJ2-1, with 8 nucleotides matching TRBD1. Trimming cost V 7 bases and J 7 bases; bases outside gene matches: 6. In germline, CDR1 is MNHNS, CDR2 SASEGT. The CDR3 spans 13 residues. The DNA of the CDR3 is TGTGCCAGCACCAGGGGGCAGGGGAATGAGCAGTTCTTC. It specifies CASTRGQGNEQFF.

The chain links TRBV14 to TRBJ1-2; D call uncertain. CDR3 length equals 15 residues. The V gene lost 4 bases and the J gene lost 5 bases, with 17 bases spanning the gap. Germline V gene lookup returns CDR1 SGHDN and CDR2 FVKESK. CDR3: CASSPWGGPRYGYTF. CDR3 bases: TGTGCCAGCAGCCCCTGGGGAGGTCCCAGATATGGCTACACCTTC.

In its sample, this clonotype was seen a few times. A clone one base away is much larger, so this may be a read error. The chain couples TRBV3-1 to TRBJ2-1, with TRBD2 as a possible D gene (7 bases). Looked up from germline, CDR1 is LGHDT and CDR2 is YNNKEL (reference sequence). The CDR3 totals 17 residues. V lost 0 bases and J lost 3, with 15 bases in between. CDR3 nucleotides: TGTGCCAGCAGCCAAGATCTGGGGGGGCTTGTCTACAATGAGCAGTTCTTC. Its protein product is CASSQDLGGLVYNEQFF.

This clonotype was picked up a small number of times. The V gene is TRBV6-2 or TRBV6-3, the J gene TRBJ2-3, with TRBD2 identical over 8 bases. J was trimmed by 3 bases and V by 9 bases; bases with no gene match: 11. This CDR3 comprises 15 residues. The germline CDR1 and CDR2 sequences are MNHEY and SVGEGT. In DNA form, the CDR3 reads TGTGCCAGTAGCACTAGCGGCGTGATGACAGATACGCAGTATTTT. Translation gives CASSTSGVMTDTQYF.

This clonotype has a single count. CDR3 loop: CASSLTGPAASYEQYF. For the CDR3, the DNA is TGTGCCAGCAGCTTAACGGGTCCAGCGGCCTCCTACGAGCAGTACTTC. The chain couples TRBV7-3 to TRBJ2-7, with D possibly TRBD2 on 5 matching bases. CDR3 length: 16 residues. Trimming removed 0 bases from V and 0 bases from J, with 12 bases in between. CDR1 is SGHTA, CDR2 FQGTGA, per germline.

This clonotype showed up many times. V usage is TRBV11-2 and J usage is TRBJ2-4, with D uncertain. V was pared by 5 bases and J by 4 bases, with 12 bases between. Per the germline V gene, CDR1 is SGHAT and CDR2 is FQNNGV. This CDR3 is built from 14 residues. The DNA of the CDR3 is TGTGCCAGCAGCCCCCCCCTGCGGAAAAACATTCAGTACTTC. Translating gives CASSPPLRKNIQYF.

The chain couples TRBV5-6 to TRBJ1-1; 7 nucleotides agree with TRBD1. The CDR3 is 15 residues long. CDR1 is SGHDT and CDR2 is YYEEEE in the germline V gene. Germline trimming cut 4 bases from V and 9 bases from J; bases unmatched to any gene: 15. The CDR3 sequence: CASSQITGAAIKAFF. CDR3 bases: TGTGCCAGCAGCCAGATAACAGGGGCGGCGATTAAAGCTTTCTTT.

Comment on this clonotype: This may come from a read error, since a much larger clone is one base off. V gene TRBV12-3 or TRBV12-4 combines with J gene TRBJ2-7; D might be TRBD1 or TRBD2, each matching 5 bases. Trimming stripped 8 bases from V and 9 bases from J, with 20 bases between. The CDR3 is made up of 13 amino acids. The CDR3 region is CASGTTTGTAQYF. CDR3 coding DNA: TGTGCCAGCGGCACAACGACGGGGACCGCGCAGTACTTC.

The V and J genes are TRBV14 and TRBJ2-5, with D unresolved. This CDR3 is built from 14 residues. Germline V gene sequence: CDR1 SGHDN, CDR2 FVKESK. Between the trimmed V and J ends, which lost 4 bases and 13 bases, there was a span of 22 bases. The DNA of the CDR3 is TGTGCCAGCAGCCTCACCACGGCACTGGGGTTAAGGTACTTC. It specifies CASSLTTALGLRYF. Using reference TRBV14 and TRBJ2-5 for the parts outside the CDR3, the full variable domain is EAGVTQFPSHSVIEKGQTVTLRCDPISGHDNLYWYRRVMGKEIKFLLHFVKESKQDESGMPNNRFLAERTGGTYSTLKVQPAELEDSGVYFCASSLTTALGLRYFGPGTRLLVL.

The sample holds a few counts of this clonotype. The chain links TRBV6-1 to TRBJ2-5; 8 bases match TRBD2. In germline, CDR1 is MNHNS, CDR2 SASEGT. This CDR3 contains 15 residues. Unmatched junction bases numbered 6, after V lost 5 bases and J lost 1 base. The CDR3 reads CASSRSGAFQETQYF. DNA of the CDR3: TGTGCCAGCAGTCGTAGCGGGGCCTTCCAAGAGACCCAGTACTTC.